This entry lists 3 T cell receptor beta chains sequenced from one sample in a study of CD8+ T cells in alopecia areata. cDNA reverse transcribed from extracted RNA served as the sequencing template. The data were produced by immunoSEQ multiplex PCR, yet TCRdb's version contains in-frame clones alone and is incomplete. Found here are about 200,000 clones, about 57% of them singletons; the top ten hold around 1.5%. Documented treatment: oral pan-JAK inhibitor, 5-10 mg twice daily. The specimen was CD4+ T cells sorted from blood, collected at week 4, from a patient treated with tofacitinib. All receptors come from a human donor with alopecia areata.

This clone turned up a few times. The rearrangement uses TRBV5-1 and TRBJ1-6; a possible D gene is TRBD1 (5 bases). The CDR3 runs to 13 residues. CDR1 is SGHRS, CDR2 YFSETQ, per germline. V lost 0 bases to trimming and J lost 9 bases, with 7 bases between them. Written as DNA, the CDR3 is TGCGCCAGCAGCTTGGCGGGGCTTTCACCCCTCCACTTT. Its translation: CASSLAGLSPLHF.

This clone was observed a single time. The CDR3 reads CAWSMLGGNQPQHF. CDR3 DNA: TGTGCCTGGAGTATGCTTGGTGGGAATCAGCCCCAGCATTTT. The chain has TRBV30 and TRBJ1-5, with unresolved D. V shed 2 bases and J shed 4 bases, with 12 bases lying between them. Germline V gene sequence: CDR1 GTSNPN, CDR2 SVGIG (reference sequence). The CDR3 spans 14 residues. The whole variable domain, filled in from reference TRBV30 and TRBJ1-5, reads SQTIHQWPATLVQPVGSPLSLECTVEGTSNPNLYWYRQAAGRGLQLLFYSVGIGQISSEVPQNLSASRPQDRQFILSSKKLLLSDSGFYLCAWSMLGGNQPQHFGDGTRLSIL.

This clone was seen a few times. The sample carries other DNA sequences with the same CDR3. V and J are TRBV29-1 and TRBJ1-2, with TRBD1 matching 8 bases. Trimming at V came to 6 bases and at J to 1 base, leaving 1 base not matched to a gene. Germline V gene lookup returns CDR1 SQVTM and CDR2 ANQGSEA. CDR3 length equals 12 residues. The CDR3 protein is CSVDRGNYGYTF. The DNA of the CDR3 is TGCAGCGTCGACAGGGGTAACTATGGCTACACCTTC.